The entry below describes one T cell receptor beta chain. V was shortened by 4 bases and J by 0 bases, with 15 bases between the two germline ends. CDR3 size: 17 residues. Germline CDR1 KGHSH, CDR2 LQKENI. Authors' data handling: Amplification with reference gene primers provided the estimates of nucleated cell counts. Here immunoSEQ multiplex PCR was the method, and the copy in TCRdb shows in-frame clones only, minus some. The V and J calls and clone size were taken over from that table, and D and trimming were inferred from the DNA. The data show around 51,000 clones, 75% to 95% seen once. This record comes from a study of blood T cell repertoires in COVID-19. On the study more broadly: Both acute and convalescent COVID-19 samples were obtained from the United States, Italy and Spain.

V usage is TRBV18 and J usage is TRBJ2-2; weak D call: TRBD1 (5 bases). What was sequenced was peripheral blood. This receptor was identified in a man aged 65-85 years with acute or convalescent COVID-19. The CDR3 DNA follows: TGTGCCAGCTCACTAATTACAGGCGCAGCGAACACCGGGGAGCTGTTTTTT. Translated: CASSLITGAANTGELFF.